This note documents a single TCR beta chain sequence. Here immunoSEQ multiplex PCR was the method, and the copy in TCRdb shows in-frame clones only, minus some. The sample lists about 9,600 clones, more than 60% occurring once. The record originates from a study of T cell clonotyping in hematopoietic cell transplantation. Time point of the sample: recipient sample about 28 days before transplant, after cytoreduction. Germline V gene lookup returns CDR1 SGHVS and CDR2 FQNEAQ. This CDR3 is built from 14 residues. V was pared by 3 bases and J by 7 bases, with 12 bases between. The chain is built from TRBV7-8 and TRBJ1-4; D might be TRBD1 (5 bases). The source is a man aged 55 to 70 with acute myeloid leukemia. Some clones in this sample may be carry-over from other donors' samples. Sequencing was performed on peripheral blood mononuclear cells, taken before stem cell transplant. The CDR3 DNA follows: TGTGCCAGCAGCTTCGGCAGGGCGGGTGAAAAACTGTTTTTT. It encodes CASSFGRAGEKLFF.